The T cell receptor (beta chain) under discussion was sequenced for a study of shared clonotypes between healthy human individuals. Trimming stripped 5 bases from V and 1 base from J, with 11 bases between. There are 14 residues in the CDR3. The V gene's germline CDR1 is SGHTA and CDR2 FQGNSA. Here immunoSEQ multiplex PCR was the method, and the copy in TCRdb shows in-frame clones only, minus some. Among millions of clones listed, just over 90% were seen once. The sequenced material came from naive CD4+ T cells sorted from blood. Subset: CD45RA+ positively selected. The genes are TRBV7-2 and TRBJ1-2; D is uncertain. The sequence was collected from a man aged 18-30 years in good health. The CDR3 is CASSGYVLNYGYTF. CDR3 nucleotides: TGTGCCAGCAGCGGCTACGTTCTTAACTATGGCTACACCTTC.